This TCR beta chain was identified during a study of T cells in localized non-small cell lung cancer. Some clones are missing from TCRdb's copy, which holds only in-frame ones; the method was immunoSEQ multiplex PCR. Here the sample spans around 25,000 clones, roughly nine tenths being singletons. A word on this clone: What it recognizes is unknown.

Findings of the study overall: Median about 58 top-100 tumor clones were shared with paired adjacent lung. Among blood samples, higher T cell density accompanied longer overall survival.

The TCR originated in a woman aged 35-75 years with stage I lung adenocarcinoma. The input for sequencing was peripheral blood, taken before any cancer treatment.

The CDR3 loop reads CASSLDRNHSPLHF. CDR3 sequence (DNA): TGCGCCAGCAGCTTAGACAGAAACCATTCACCCCTCCACTTT. V and J are TRBV5-1 and TRBJ1-6; the D gene is possibly TRBD1 (5 bases). The V end was cut by 2 bases, the J end by 8 bases, with 11 bases between. The CDR3 sequence is 14 residues long. Per the germline V gene, CDR1 is SGHRS and CDR2 is YFSETQ.